This TCR beta chain was retrieved from a study of blood T cells in healthy people across ages. Study outcomes and limitations: CMV status of donors was not determined, possibly confounding expanded clonotype changes. The percentage of naive T cells correlated strongly with TCR beta diversity.

Points on this clonotype: Its antigen is still unknown.

The extraction recovered at least 6 micrograms of total RNA per sample. The CDR3 spans 13 residues. V lost 5 bases to trimming and J lost 6 bases, with 17 bases between them. Germline V gene lookup returns CDR1 DFQATT and CDR2 SNEGSKA (reference sequence). Through a sample-barcoded 5' primer and a J-beta primer mix, a second PCR was run for roughly 7 to 12 cycles. Via MiXCR, TCRdb re-called the 5' RACE reads, giving one row per CDR3 protein. Among approximately 790,000 distinct CDR3 sequences, around 68% were seen once, and the ten largest hold 25% to 35%. This receptor was identified in a young man in good health. The sequenced sample was blood. This rearrangement joins TRBV20-1 to TRBJ2-7, with a possible D match to TRBD2 (5 bases). CDR3 protein: CSALPGSGIEQYF. CDR3 sequence (DNA): TGCAGTGCTCTCCCGGGCTCGGGAATCGAGCAGTACTTC.